Only a few counts were recorded for the clone carrying this T cell receptor beta chain. Its antigen is currently unknown. The CDR3 length is 16 residues. V lost 5 bases, J lost 2 bases, and 6 bases stayed unmatched. CDR1 is SGHTA and CDR2 is FQGNSA in the germline V gene. The data derive from a study of T cell repertoires in cytomegalovirus infection. On the study more broadly: The authors used CMV epitopes that were HLA-C-restricted (recently identified) and HLA-B-restricted (well studied). Public TCR beta signatures were indicative of both CMV infection and a matching HLA type.

TCRdb called the reads again in MiXCR, with one record for every CDR3 protein. Of roughly 350,000 distinct CDR3 sequences listed, about 35% were seen once; the top ten hold roughly 14%. Study-wide results and limits: Frequencies of public TCR beta families were cumulated, and this identified carriers of CMV plus the relevant HLA. The ex vivo response showed dominance by HLA-C-restricted CMV-specific TCR beta clonotypes.

The receptor's source is a human donor in good health (CMV status not recorded). Some clones in this sample may be carry-over from other donors' samples. This chain uses TRBV7-2 with TRBJ2-1; 10 bases agree with TRBD2. The source was cultured PBMCs, collected from culture after CMV antigen stimulation. CDR3 protein: CASSALAGRPYNEQFF. The CDR3 DNA is TGTGCCAGCAGCGCACTAGCGGGAAGACCCTACAATGAGCAGTTCTTC.